This T cell receptor (beta chain) appears in the sequencing data of a study of cytomegalovirus exposure and HLA in healthy donors. The CDR3 has 16 residues. Trimming removed 0 bases from V and 1 base from J; junction bases left unmatched: 2. The germline V gene encodes CDR1 MGHDK and CDR2 SYGVNS. Comment on this clone: Its target is not known.

Generated by immunoSEQ multiplex PCR, the TCRdb table keeps only in-frame clones and is missing some. The sample consists of around 250,000 clones, nearly 90% of them appearing once. Broader study findings: The authors confirmed in vitro that a few CMV-associated chains were specific for CMV antigens.

The sample taken for sequencing was PBMCs. This clonotype was obtained from a woman aged 18 to 35 in good health and CMV-seronegative. The chain uses TRBV25-1 and TRBJ2-2; TRBD1 matches at 7 bases. The CDR3 sequence: CASSEYRDRNTGELFF. The CDR3 coding sequence is TGTGCCAGCAGTGAATACCGGGACAGGAACACCGGGGAGCTGTTTTTT.